This T cell receptor (beta chain) is drawn from a study of T-cell reconstitution after alpha-beta-depleted transplantation in children. This clonotype was seen repeatedly, ten times or more. Unique molecular identifiers were used in preparing the TCRbeta library. TCRdb used MiXCR to reprocess the PCR reads, holding one entry per CDR3 protein. The sample has approximately 400,000 distinct CDR3 sequences; 11% are singletons. Germline CDR1 ENHRY, CDR2 SYGVKD. The CDR3 totals 12 residues. The ends were cut back, 10 bases at V and 2 bases at J, with 10 bases in the middle. This rearrangement joins TRBV10-3 to TRBJ2-3; D gene unclear. Material: PBMCs from the stem cell graft donor, obtained from the stem cell graft. The TCR sequence derives from a human donor who donated a stem cell graft to a child with acute myeloid leukemia. The CDR3 coding sequence is TGTGCCACAGCAGAATCCACAGATACGCAGTATTTT. It specifies CATAESTDTQYF.